This passage covers 2 T cell receptor beta chains from one sample sequenced in a study of Graves' ophthalmopathy and Graves' hyperthyroidism (dated by TCRdb to 2017 to 2018). The sequencing machine was an Illumina HiSeq 2000. For repertoire sequencing, TCR beta CDR3 regions were amplified from RNA transcripts. The first round was an RT-PCR using HTBI primers with the Qiagen OneStep RT-PCR kit, and this first round was followed by a second-round multiplex PCR, then size selection and purification. The public reads were reprocessed in TCRdb via fastp at Q25 and MiXCR, keeping in-frame beta chains. Rows are unified per CDR3 protein, each entry keeping the most common DNA and genes. The sample data list 350,000 to 450,000 distinct CDR3 sequences, and 18% of these were observed just once. Of the sample, roughly 1.5% falls within the top ten clones. Material for sequencing was peripheral blood. Every receptor here comes from a woman in her late teens or twenties with Graves' ophthalmopathy. Donor details come from another sample of the same person, matched by shared clones.

This clonotype has a count of ten or more. The rearrangement links TRBV19 to TRBJ1-6; no clear D. Germline lookup yields CDR1 LNHDA and CDR2 SQIVND (reference sequence). Trimming stripped 3 bases from V and 4 bases from J, with 16 bases between. The CDR3 runs 17 residues. The CDR3 bases are TGTGCCAGTAGTATCAAGTCGGTCCGGGAGTATAATTCACCCCTCCACTTT. It yields the protein CASSIKSVREYNSPLHF.

Ten or more counts support this clonotype. The chain carries TRBV3-1 and TRBJ2-2; 10 positions agree with TRBD2. This CDR3 comprises 16 residues. CDR1 is LGHDT and CDR2 is YNNKEL in the germline V gene (reference sequence). V gave up 3 bases and J gave up 5 bases; unmatched junction bases: 6. The CDR3 nucleotides read TGTGCCAGCAGCCAGGATTTAGCGGGAGGTACCGGGGAGCTGTTTTTT. Its protein product is CASSQDLAGGTGELFF.